This T cell receptor beta chain emerged from a study of T cell responses to AZD1222 COVID-19 vaccine. Only in-frame clones appear in the TCRdb table, and some are missing; sequencing was by immunoSEQ multiplex PCR. The table has 110,000 or so clones, roughly 89% seen once. The study, taken as a whole, reports: Spike was spanned by vaccine-associated CD4 TCRs, which were dominant at 160-218 and 743-854. Of spike-specific TCRs, nearly half reportedly target regions left unmutated in variants.

With 2 bases removed from V and 0 bases from J, the gap between germline ends came to 8 bases. CDR1 is SNHLY, CDR2 FYNNEI, per germline. This CDR3 has 14 residues. This clone was found a few times. Its antigen remains unknown. Other nucleotide sequences in the sample specify the same CDR3. This sample comprised peripheral blood, obtained 28 days after the second AZD1222 dose. The sequence came from an adult who received the AZD1222 COVID-19 vaccine. V is TRBV2 and J is TRBJ2-7; TRBD1 is a possible D gene (6 bases). CDR3 sequence reads: CASSENRDSYEQYF. For the CDR3, the DNA is TGTGCCAGCAGTGAAAACAGGGACTCCTACGAGCAGTACTTC.